The rows below give T cell receptor beta chains drawn from one sample of a study of T cell repertoires in cytomegalovirus infection. Antigen specificity for these receptors is unknown. MiXCR, run by TCRdb on the reads, gives a single entry per CDR3 protein. Among fewer than 650,000 distinct CDR3 sequences listed, over 35% were seen once. The specimen comprised cultured PBMCs, sampled from culture after CMV antigen stimulation. The source is a human donor in good health (CMV status not recorded). Some clones in this sample may be carry-over from other donors' samples. CDR3s include the opening cysteine and the closing phenylalanine or tryptophan.

>17|TRBJ1-2|TRBV7-9
CASSSFHSLQGGYGYTF
>16|TRBJ2-3|TRBV9
CASSVPVRASADTQYF
>15|TRBJ2-1|TRBV20-1
CSASKPSGSYNEQFF
>13|TRBJ2-3|TRBV7-2
CASSPPGQDTQYF
>15|TRBJ1-6|TRBV7-2
CASSEPRDGDSPLHF
>15|TRBJ2-1|TRBV11-3
CASSPTTGVYNEQFF
>13|TRBJ2-1|TRBV19
CASSQDRGGEQFF
>14|TRBJ1-5|TRBV25-1
CASSDSGLYQPQHF
>13|TRBJ2-7|TRBV7-8
CASSPDQLGEQYF
>24|TRBJ2-3|TRBV12-3/TRBV12-4
CASIRLGTGGPTSGGDTLTDTQYF
>16|TRBJ2-1|TRBV7-8
CASSSRRVRSYNEQFF
>15|TRBJ2-7|TRBV5-6
CASSLVGAQSYEQYF
>13|TRBJ2-1|TRBV7-8
CASSFGTTREQFF
>15|TRBJ1-5|TRBV28
CASRGDRVLNQPQHF
>16|TRBJ2-1|TRBV6-1
CASSGYRGSSYNEQFF
>16|TRBJ2-7|TRBV4-3
CASSQGSRTGVYEQYF
>14|TRBJ1-5|TRBV20-1
CSAPDRLRNQPQHF
>14|TRBJ2-3|TRBV5-6
CASSFSAFPDTQYF
>12|TRBJ2-1|TRBV10-3
CAIADGGAEQFF
>14|TRBJ2-7|TRBV11-1
CASSPDSISYEQYF
>15|TRBJ1-5|TRBV19
CASSARPNSNQPQHF
>15|TRBJ2-7|TRBV7-2
CASSLAPLGFYEQYF
>18|TRBJ2-3|TRBV14
CASSQDSPRASHTDTQYF
>16|TRBJ2-7|TRBV5-4
CASSPAPGTSVNEQYF
>13|TRBJ2-5|TRBV24-1
CATSDGAQETQYF
>16|TRBJ2-6|TRBV6-2/TRBV6-3
CASSRDPSPGANVLTF
>13|TRBJ1-4|TRBV20-1
CSAWTETNEKLFF
>13|TRBJ2-7|TRBV12-3/TRBV12-4
CASLSGAFYEQYF
>14|TRBJ1-5|TRBV6-6
CASSSGHHNQPQHF
>12|TRBJ2-5|TRBV7-8
CASSLESRHRHF
>15|TRBJ2-3|TRBV12-3/TRBV12-4
CASGGLAGLTDTQYF
>14|TRBJ2-1|TRBV27
CASSSEGSYNEQFF
>18|TRBJ2-3|TRBV5-6
CASSLSFKRRIITDTQYF
>15|TRBJ1-4|TRBV12-5
CASDRGNRANEKLFF
>15|TRBJ1-1|TRBV11-1
CASSKSRDRRTEAFF
>18|TRBJ2-4|TRBV7-9
CASSPLGLAGATRGIQYF
>13|TRBJ2-5|TRBV7-9
CASSFRDQETQYF
>11|TRBJ2-7|TRBV30
CAWRGASEQYF
>17|TRBJ1-3|TRBV7-2
CASSSRRGRDSGNTIYF
>13|TRBJ2-2|TRBV6-2/TRBV6-3
CATAGLATGELFF